Shown below are 32 T cell receptor beta chains from a single sample sequenced in a study of shared clonotypes between healthy human individuals. TCRdb's table, derived via immunoSEQ multiplex PCR, lists solely in-frame clones and lacks some. The profile covers roughly 700,000 clones, with around 72% appearing a single time and about 1.7% taken by the ten largest. The sequenced material came from memory CD4+ T cells sorted from blood. Described subset: CD45RA-negative fraction. These receptors were taken from a woman in her 30s in good health.

The rearrangement joins TRBV5-1 to TRBJ2-3, with TRBD2 identical over 11 bases. Trimming took 3 bases from V and 7 from J; bases not matched to a gene: 4. The germline V gene encodes CDR1 SGHRS and CDR2 YFSETQ. The CDR3 length is 14 residues. CDR3 loop: CASSSTSGRYTQYF. CDR3 DNA sequence: TGCGCCAGCAGCTCTACTAGCGGGAGATATACGCAGTATTTT.

CDR3 loop: CASSSNNQPQHF. The CDR3 DNA reads as TGTGCCAGCAGCTCCAACAATCAGCCCCAGCATTTT. The chain combines TRBV7-2 with TRBJ1-5; D unresolved. From germline, CDR1 is SGHTA and CDR2 FQGNSA. Trimming left V 4 bases short and J 3 bases short, with 4 bases between. The CDR3 has 12 residues.

The V gene is TRBV2, the J gene TRBJ2-4, with D possibly being TRBD1 or TRBD2 (5 bases each). The V gene's germline CDR1 is SNHLY and CDR2 FYNNEI. This CDR3 has 15 residues. The V gene lost 6 bases and the J gene lost 2 bases, with 14 bases spanning the gap. The CDR3 region is CASRDRDRPKNIQYF. In DNA, the CDR3 is TGTGCCAGCAGAGATAGGGACCGCCCCAAAAACATTCAGTACTTC.

This clone showed up just a few times. The chain combines TRBV19 with TRBJ1-3, with TRBD1 as a possible D gene (5 bases). Looked up from germline, CDR1 is LNHDA and CDR2 is SQIVND (reference sequence). V lost 2 bases, J lost 1 base, and 6 bases lay in between. This CDR3 region has 14 residues. The CDR3 bases are TGTGCCAGTAGTATAAACAGGTCTGGAAACACCATATATTTT. Its translation: CASSINRSGNTIYF.

The chain is built from TRBV4-1 and TRBJ2-7, with 13 nucleotides matching TRBD2. CDR1 is MGHRA and CDR2 is YSYEKL in the germline V gene. The CDR3 totals 19 residues. The V and J ends lost 0 bases and 3 bases, in that order; junction bases with no gene match: 11. The CDR3 sequence is CASSQDGTSGIVRYYEQYF. The CDR3, as DNA: TGCGCCAGCAGCCAAGACGGGACTAGCGGGATTGTTCGGTACTACGAGCAGTACTTC.

This chain links TRBV9 with TRBJ2-7, with 12 nucleotides matching TRBD2. CDR1 is SGDLS, CDR2 YYNGEE, per germline. Germline trimming cut 2 bases from V and 5 bases from J; bases unmatched to any gene: 2. The CDR3 covers 14 residues. CDR3 residues: CASSVTSGSNEQYF. The CDR3 nucleotides read TGTGCCAGCAGCGTGACTAGCGGGAGTAACGAGCAGTACTTC. Full variable domain (outside the CDR3, taken from reference TRBV9 and TRBJ2-7): DSGVTQTPKHLITATGQRVTLRCSPRSGDLSVYWYQQSLDQGLQFLIQYYNGEERAKGNILERFSAQQFPDLHSELNLSSLELGDSALYFCASSVTSGSNEQYFGPGTRLTVT.

This chain uses TRBV27 with TRBJ2-7; TRBD2 matches 9 bases. The CDR3 contains 15 residues. V was pared by 5 bases and J by 0 bases, with 5 bases of the junction left unmatched. The germline V gene encodes CDR1 MNHEY and CDR2 SMNVEV (reference sequence). The CDR3 is CASSRLAGVSYEQYF. The CDR3 nucleotides are TGTGCCAGCAGTAGATTAGCGGGGGTCTCCTACGAGCAGTACTTC.

The J gene is TRBJ2-4, the V gene TRBV6-6; D unresolved. V lost 4 bases and J 1 base, leaving 11 bases between the germline ends. The CDR3 totals 15 residues. The germline V gene has CDR1 MNHNY and CDR2 SVGAGI (reference sequence). CDR3 DNA sequence: TGTGCCAGCAGTTCCCCTCAAGAGGCCAAAAACATTCAGTACTTC. Translation gives CASSSPQEAKNIQYF.

J is TRBJ1-5 and V is TRBV4-2, with 7 bases matching TRBD1. This CDR3 region has 16 residues. Unmatched junction bases numbered 10, after V lost 2 bases and J lost 6 bases. The germline V gene encodes CDR1 LGHNA and CDR2 YNFKEQ. The CDR3 DNA reads as TGTGCCAGCAGCCAATGGTTCGCCTCAGGGGGTCAGCCCCAGCATTTT. Translated: CASSQWFASGGQPQHF.

This chain links TRBV7-9 with TRBJ2-7; D not certain. CDR3 size: 14 residues. Trimming pared 2 bases from V and 5 bases from J, leaving 13 bases between. From germline, CDR1 is SEHNR and CDR2 FQNEAQ (reference sequence). The DNA for the CDR3 is TGTGCCAGCAGCTTACGAGGCACGAGCCACGAGCAGTACTTC. It translates to CASSLRGTSHEQYF.

The chain is built from TRBV27 and TRBJ2-2, with 7 bases lining up with TRBD1. Germline CDR1 and CDR2: MNHEY and SMNVEV (reference sequence). The ends lost 8 bases at V and 6 bases at J; junction bases unmatched: 6. The length of the CDR3 is 13 residues. CDR3 bases: TGTGCCAGCCAGAGGGGGCAACCCGGGGAGCTGTTTTTT. It specifies CASQRGQPGELFF.

The CDR3, as DNA: TGTGCCAGCAGTTCCCGAGAAAGGGGGCACACTGAAGCTTTCTTT. Its translation: CASSSRERGHTEAFF. The chain combines TRBV27 with TRBJ1-1, with 7 bases matching TRBD1. The junction had 8 bases not matched to a gene; V was cut back by 4 bases and J by 3 bases. CDR1 is MNHEY, CDR2 SMNVEV, per germline (reference sequence). CDR3 length: 15 residues.

This clone appeared once. The genes are TRBV6-5 and TRBJ2-2, with no clear D. V shed 8 bases and J shed 0 bases, with 7 bases lying between them. The CDR3 has 13 amino acids. The V gene's germline CDR1 is MNHEY and CDR2 SVGAGI. The CDR3, as DNA: TGTGCCAGCCGACGGGCGAACACCGGGGAGCTGTTTTTT. This codes for CASRRANTGELFF.

The chain recombines TRBV5-1 with TRBJ1-6, with a possible D match to TRBD1 (5 bases). CDR1 is SGHRS and CDR2 is YFSETQ in the germline V gene. This CDR3 contains 14 residues. V was cut by 5 bases and J by 13 bases, with 19 bases left in between. CDR3 region: CASRGSGPALPLHF. CDR3 in DNA: TGCGCCAGCAGGGGATCGGGGCCAGCCCTCCCCCTCCACTTT.

The genes are TRBV5-4 and TRBJ2-1, with a weak D call TRBD1 (5 bases). Trimming pared 4 bases from V and 4 bases from J, leaving 15 bases between. The CDR3 has 15 amino acids. Germline lookup yields CDR1 SGHNT and CDR2 YYREEE (reference sequence). CDR3 nucleotide sequence: TGTGCCAGCAGCACCCCACGGCAGGGATACAATGAGCAGTTCTTC. It codes for CASSTPRQGYNEQFF.

The chain carries TRBV5-4 and TRBJ2-7; TRBD2 matches at 9 bases. CDR3 size: 15 residues. Germline trimming cut 0 bases from V and 3 bases from J; bases unmatched to any gene: 4. Germline V lookup: CDR1 SGHNT, CDR2 YYREEE (reference sequence). The CDR3 region has the DNA TGTGCCAGCAGCTTGGTGTGGCGGGAGGGCTACGAGCAGTACTTC. This translates into CASSLVWREGYEQYF.

V and J are TRBV11-2 and TRBJ2-3, with D maybe TRBD2 (6 bases). Looked up from germline, CDR1 is SGHAT and CDR2 is FQNNGV. V was cut by 4 bases and J by 3 bases, with 14 bases left in between. The CDR3 contains 15 residues. As DNA, the CDR3 is TGTGCCAGCAGCTCCCGACGGGGGAGAACAGATACGCAGTATTTT. Translated, it gives CASSSRRGRTDTQYF.

As for this clone: This may stem from a read error, because a much larger clone lies one nucleotide away. The same CDR3 is also encoded by other DNA sequences in this sample. The CDR3 is CASSGGALDTGYTF. CDR3 nucleotide sequence: TGTGCCAGCAGTGGAGGAGCCCTAGACACGGGCTACACCTTC. The V and J genes are TRBV27 and TRBJ1-2; D is ambiguous. Germline CDR1 reads MNHEY; CDR2 reads SMNVEV (reference sequence). V lost 5 bases and J lost 8, with 18 bases in between. The CDR3 is 14 amino acids.

Of note for this clone: A read error may explain this, as a much larger clone is one base away. Other DNA sequences of this sample code for an identical CDR3. The rearrangement uses TRBV5-1 and TRBJ2-1; the match to TRBD2 covers 8 bases. V gave up 0 bases and J gave up 4 bases; unmatched junction bases: 3. This CDR3 has 15 residues. Per the germline V gene, CDR1 is SGHRS and CDR2 is YFSETQ. The CDR3 region is CASSLASGGYNEQFF. For the CDR3, the DNA is TGCGCCAGCAGCTTGGCCTCGGGGGGGTACAATGAGCAGTTCTTC.

A remark on this clone: The sample has other DNA sequences that encode this CDR3 too. The chain recombines TRBV18 with TRBJ2-2; 9 nucleotides line up with TRBD1. CDR3 length: 16 amino acids. J lost 2 bases, V lost 3 bases, and 4 bases had no gene match. In germline, CDR1 is KGHSH, CDR2 LQKENI. The CDR3 loop reads CASSPPTGGNTGELFF. The CDR3 DNA follows: TGTGCCAGCTCACCCCCCACAGGGGGCAACACCGGGGAGCTGTTTTTT.

This chain uses TRBV19 with TRBJ2-7; TRBD1 matches at 7 bases. The germline CDR1 and CDR2 sequences are LNHDA and SQIVND (reference sequence). The CDR3 consists of 15 residues. The ends lost 5 bases at V and 5 bases at J; junction bases unmatched: 12. CDR3 coding DNA: TGTGCCAGTAGTCCCCGGGACAGTCCTTCTAACGAGCAGTACTTC. Its translation is CASSPRDSPSNEQYF.

V gene TRBV4-1 combines with J gene TRBJ2-1; the D gene is possibly TRBD2 (7 bases). V gave up 4 bases and J gave up 4 bases, with 20 bases separating them. The CDR3 covers 17 residues. CDR1 MGHRA and CDR2 YSYEKL come from the germline V gene. The CDR3 reads CASSPDRSSGAYNEQFF. The CDR3, as DNA: TGCGCCAGCAGCCCTGACAGGTCCAGCGGGGCATACAATGAGCAGTTCTTC.

The chain employs TRBV7-9 and TRBJ2-5, with no clear D. CDR3 length: 14 amino acids. The V gene's germline CDR1 is SEHNR and CDR2 FQNEAQ (reference sequence). V gave up 2 bases and J gave up 1 base, with 8 bases separating them. The CDR3 protein is CASSLPAPQETQYF. The DNA for the CDR3 is TGTGCCAGCAGCTTACCGGCCCCCCAAGAGACCCAGTACTTC.

The chain employs TRBV27 and TRBJ2-7, with D perhaps matching TRBD1 (6 bases). V lost 6 bases, J lost 5 bases, and 17 bases lay in between. Looked up from germline, CDR1 is MNHEY and CDR2 is SMNVEV (reference sequence). The CDR3 runs 14 residues. The CDR3 loop is CASRRGGVGHEQYF. The DNA of the CDR3 is TGTGCCAGCAGGCGAGGGGGAGTGGGGCACGAGCAGTACTTC.

This chain links TRBV6-6 with TRBJ1-2, with 7 bases matching TRBD1. J lost 5 bases, V lost 6 bases, and 9 bases had no gene match. The CDR3 totals 14 residues. Germline assignment: CDR1 MNHNY and CDR2 SVGAGI (reference sequence). The CDR3 loop is CASSQGVLPYGYTF. CDR3 coding DNA: TGTGCCAGCAGCCAGGGGGTTCTCCCTTATGGCTACACCTTC.

The chain carries TRBV7-9 and TRBJ1-1, with D possibly being TRBD1 (6 bases). This CDR3 is 15 amino acids long. With 2 bases removed from V and 5 bases from J, the gap between germline ends came to 15 bases. Germline V gene sequence: CDR1 SEHNR, CDR2 FQNEAQ (reference sequence). CDR3 sequence (DNA): TGTGCCAGCAGCTTATCGACAGGAACAACAACTGAAGCTTTCTTT. Encoded protein: CASSLSTGTTTEAFF.

V and J are TRBV7-9 and TRBJ2-7, with a possible D match to TRBD1 (5 bases). The germline V gene has CDR1 SEHNR and CDR2 FQNEAQ (reference sequence). The CDR3 is 13 amino acids. V shed 5 bases and J shed 4 bases, with 12 bases lying between them. The CDR3 loop is CASSTKQGYEQYF. The CDR3 nucleotides are TGTGCCAGCAGCACTAAGCAGGGTTACGAGCAGTACTTC.

V is TRBV6-4 and J is TRBJ2-1, with 9 bases lining up with TRBD1. CDR3 length equals 15 residues. V gave up 3 bases and J gave up 4 bases; unmatched junction bases: 4. The germline gives CDR1 MRHNA, CDR2 SNTAGT. The CDR3 loop is CASSEDRGSYNEQFF. DNA of the CDR3: TGTGCCAGCAGTGAGGACAGGGGATCTTACAATGAGCAGTTCTTC.

This rearrangement joins TRBV18 to TRBJ1-1; 7 nucleotides align to TRBD1. Germline V gene sequence: CDR1 KGHSH, CDR2 LQKENI. V gave up 6 bases and J gave up 1 base; unmatched junction bases: 5. This CDR3 spans 14 amino acids. Written as DNA, the CDR3 is TGTGCCAGCTCTCAAAACAGGGGGAACACTGAAGCTTTCTTT. The encoded protein is CASSQNRGNTEAFF.

The J gene is TRBJ2-7, the V gene TRBV28, with TRBD1 as a possible D gene (6 bases). Germline V gene sequence: CDR1 MDHEN, CDR2 SYDVKM. The V end lost 2 bases, the J end lost 0 bases, and 11 bases lay between the germline ends. This CDR3 has 15 residues. CDR3: CASSLMSGVSYEQYF. The CDR3 bases are TGTGCCAGCAGTTTAATGTCAGGGGTCTCCTACGAGCAGTACTTC.

The chain has TRBV5-1 and TRBJ2-1; D remains ambiguous. The V end lost 0 bases, the J end lost 10 bases, and 14 bases lay between the germline ends. Germline V gene lookup returns CDR1 SGHRS and CDR2 YFSETQ. The CDR3 runs to 14 residues. For the CDR3, the DNA is TGCGCCAGCAGCTTGGGAGTCGGCCTCAGGGAGCAGTTCTTC. The encoded protein is CASSLGVGLREQFF.

The CDR3 bases are TGTGCTAGTGGTTTGGTTCTAGCGGGAGAAAGCAATGAGCAGTTCTTC. It is translated as CASGLVLAGESNEQFF. This rearrangement joins TRBV12-5 to TRBJ2-1; 10 bases fit TRBD2. The germline V gene encodes CDR1 LGHNT and CDR2 FRNRAP. The CDR3 is 16 amino acids. With V trimmed by 0 bases and J by 6 bases, 5 bases remained unmatched.